This section outlines one TCR beta chain sequence together with its context. These data originate in a study of blood T cell repertoires in COVID-19. Methods used by the authors: Reference gene primer amplification in the assay estimated nucleated cell counts. The protocol was immunoSEQ multiplex PCR, while the TCRdb copy is restricted to in-frame clones and leaves out a portion. That table is the source of V, J and clone size, and D and trimming were worked out from the DNA. The profile shows about 220,000 clones, about 86% of them singletons. What was sequenced was peripheral blood. This sequence originates from a woman aged 60-70 years with acute or convalescent COVID-19.

The DNA for the CDR3 is TGTGCCAGCAGCACCGGGGGGCCCAGGTGGGCAGATACGCAGTATTTT. Amino acids: CASSTGGPRWADTQYF. This chain joins TRBV5-6 and TRBJ2-3; D may be TRBD2 (7 bases). The CDR3 loop spans 16 amino acids. CDR1 is SGHDT and CDR2 is YYEEEE in the germline V gene. V lost 4 bases, J lost 4 bases, and 19 bases lay in between.